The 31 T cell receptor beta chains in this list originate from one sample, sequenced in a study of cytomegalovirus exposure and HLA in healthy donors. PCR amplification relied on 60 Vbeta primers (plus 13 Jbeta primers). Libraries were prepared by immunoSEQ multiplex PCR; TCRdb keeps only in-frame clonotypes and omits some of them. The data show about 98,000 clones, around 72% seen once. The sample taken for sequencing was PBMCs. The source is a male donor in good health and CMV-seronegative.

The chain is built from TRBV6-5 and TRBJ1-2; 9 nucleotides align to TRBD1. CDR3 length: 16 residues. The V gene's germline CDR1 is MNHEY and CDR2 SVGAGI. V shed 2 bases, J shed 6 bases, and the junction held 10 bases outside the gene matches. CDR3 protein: CASSYMTGTGFDGYTF. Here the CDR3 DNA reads TGTGCCAGCAGTTACATGACCGGGACAGGGTTCGATGGCTACACCTTC.

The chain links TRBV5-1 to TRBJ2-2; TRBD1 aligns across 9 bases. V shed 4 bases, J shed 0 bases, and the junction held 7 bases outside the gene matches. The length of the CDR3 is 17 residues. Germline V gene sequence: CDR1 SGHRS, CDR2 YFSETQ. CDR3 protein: CASSTMTGGTNTGELFF. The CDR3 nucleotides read TGCGCCAGCAGCACCATGACAGGGGGAACGAACACCGGGGAGCTGTTTTTT.

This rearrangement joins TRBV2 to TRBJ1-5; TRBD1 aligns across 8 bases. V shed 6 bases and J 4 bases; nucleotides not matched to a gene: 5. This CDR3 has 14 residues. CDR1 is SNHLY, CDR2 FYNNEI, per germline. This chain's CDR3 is CASSRRQGNQPQHF. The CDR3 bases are TGTGCCAGCAGCCGAAGACAGGGGAATCAGCCCCAGCATTTT.

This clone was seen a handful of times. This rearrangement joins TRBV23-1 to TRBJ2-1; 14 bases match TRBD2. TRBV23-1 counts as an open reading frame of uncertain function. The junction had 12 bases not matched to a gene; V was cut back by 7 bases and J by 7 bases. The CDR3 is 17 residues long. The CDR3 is CASTAGTSGRGANEQFF. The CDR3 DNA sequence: TGCGCCAGCACCGCCGGGACTAGCGGGAGAGGGGCGAATGAGCAGTTCTTC.

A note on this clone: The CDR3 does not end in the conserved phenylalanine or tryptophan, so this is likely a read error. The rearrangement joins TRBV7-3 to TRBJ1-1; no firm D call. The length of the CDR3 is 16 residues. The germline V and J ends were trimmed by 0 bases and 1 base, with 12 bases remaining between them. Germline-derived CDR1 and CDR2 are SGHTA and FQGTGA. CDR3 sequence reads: CASSLTGGWANTEAFL. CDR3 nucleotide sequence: TGTGCCAGCAGCTTAACGGGTGGGTGGGCGAACACTGAAGCTTTCCTT.

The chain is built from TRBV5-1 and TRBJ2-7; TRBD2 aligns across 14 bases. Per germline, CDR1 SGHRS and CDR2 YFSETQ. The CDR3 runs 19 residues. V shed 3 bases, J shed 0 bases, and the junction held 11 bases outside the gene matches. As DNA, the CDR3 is TGCGCCAGCAGCTCTACTACGACTAGCGGGAGGGCCCGCTCCTACGAGCAGTACTTC. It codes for CASSSTTTSGRARSYEQYF.

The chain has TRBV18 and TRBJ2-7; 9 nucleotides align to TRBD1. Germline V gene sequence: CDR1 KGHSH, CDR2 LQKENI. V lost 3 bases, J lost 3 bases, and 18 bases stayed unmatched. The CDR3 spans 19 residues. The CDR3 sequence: CASSPYYFTRPGQGYEQYF. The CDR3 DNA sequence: TGTGCCAGCTCACCTTATTATTTTACGAGACCGGGACAGGGCTACGAGCAGTACTTC.

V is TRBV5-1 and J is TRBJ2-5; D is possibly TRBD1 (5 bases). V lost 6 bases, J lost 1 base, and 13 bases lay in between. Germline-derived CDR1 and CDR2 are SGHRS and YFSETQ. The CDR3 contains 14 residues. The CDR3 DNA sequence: TGCGCCAGCACCATTCAGGGCCGCCAAGAGACCCAGTACTTC. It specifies CASTIQGRQETQYF. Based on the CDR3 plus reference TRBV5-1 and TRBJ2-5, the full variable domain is KAGVTQTPRYLIKTRGQQVTLSCSPISGHRSVSWYQQTPGQGLQFLFEYFSETQRNKGNFPGRFSGRQFSNSRSEMNVSTLELGDSALYLCASTIQGRQETQYFGPGTRLLVL.

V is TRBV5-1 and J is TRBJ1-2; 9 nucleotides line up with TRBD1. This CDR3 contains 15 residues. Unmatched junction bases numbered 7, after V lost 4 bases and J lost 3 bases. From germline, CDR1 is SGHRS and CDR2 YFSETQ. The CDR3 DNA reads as TGCGCCAGCAGCAGTAACAGGGGGCCTTACTATGGCTACACCTTC. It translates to CASSSNRGPYYGYTF.

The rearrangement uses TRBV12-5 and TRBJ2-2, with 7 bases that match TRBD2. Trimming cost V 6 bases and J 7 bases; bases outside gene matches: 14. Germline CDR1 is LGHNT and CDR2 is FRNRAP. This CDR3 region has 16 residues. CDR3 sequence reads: CASGRIGTNHFGELFF. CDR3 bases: TGTGCTAGTGGCCGAATAGGGACTAATCATTTCGGGGAGCTGTTTTTT.

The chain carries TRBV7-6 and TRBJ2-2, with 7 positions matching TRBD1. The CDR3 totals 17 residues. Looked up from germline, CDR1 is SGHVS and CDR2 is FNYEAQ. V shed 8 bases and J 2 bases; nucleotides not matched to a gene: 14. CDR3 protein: CASALTGVSFNTGELFF. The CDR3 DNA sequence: TGTGCCAGCGCCCTAACAGGGGTTTCCTTTAACACCGGGGAGCTGTTTTTT.

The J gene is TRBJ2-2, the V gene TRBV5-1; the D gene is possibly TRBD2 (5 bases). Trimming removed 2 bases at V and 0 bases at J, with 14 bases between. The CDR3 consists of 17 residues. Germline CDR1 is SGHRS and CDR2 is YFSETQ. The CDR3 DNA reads TGCGCCAGCAGCTTACAGAGCGGAGCAGCGAACACCGGGGAGCTGTTTTTT. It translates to CASSLQSGAANTGELFF.

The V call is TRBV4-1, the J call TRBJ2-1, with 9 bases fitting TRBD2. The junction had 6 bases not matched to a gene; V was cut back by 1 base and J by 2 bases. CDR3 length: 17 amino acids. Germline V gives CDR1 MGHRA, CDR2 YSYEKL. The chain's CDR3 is CASSQAGVAGAYNEQFF. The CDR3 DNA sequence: TGCGCCAGCAGCCAAGCTGGTGTAGCGGGAGCCTACAATGAGCAGTTCTTC.

As DNA, the CDR3 is TGTGCCAGCTCACCACCCCTCAGCGTTACTAACTATGGCTACACCTTC. Translation: CASSPPLSVTNYGYTF. J is TRBJ1-2 and V is TRBV18; D ambiguous. V was cut by 0 bases and J by 0 bases, with 11 bases left in between. From germline, CDR1 is KGHSH and CDR2 LQKENI. CDR3 size: 16 residues.

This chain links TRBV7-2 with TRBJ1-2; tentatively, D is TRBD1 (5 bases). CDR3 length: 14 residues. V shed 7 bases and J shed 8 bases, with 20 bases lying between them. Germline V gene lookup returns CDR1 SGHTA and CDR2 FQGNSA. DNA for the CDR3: TGTGCCAGCATCCTATCTCGGGACTTGGGGGGCTACACCTTC. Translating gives CASILSRDLGGYTF.

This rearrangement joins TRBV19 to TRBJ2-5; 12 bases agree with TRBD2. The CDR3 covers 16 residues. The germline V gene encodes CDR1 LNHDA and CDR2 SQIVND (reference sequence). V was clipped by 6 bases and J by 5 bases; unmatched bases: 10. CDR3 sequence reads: CASRSLAGGPYETQYF. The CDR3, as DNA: TGTGCCAGTAGATCGCTAGCGGGAGGGCCTTATGAGACCCAGTACTTC.

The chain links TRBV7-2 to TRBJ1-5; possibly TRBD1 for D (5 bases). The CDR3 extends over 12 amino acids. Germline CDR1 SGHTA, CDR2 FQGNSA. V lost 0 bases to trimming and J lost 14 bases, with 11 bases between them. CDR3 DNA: TGTGCCAGCAGCTTAGCTGCCGGGGGGGAGCATTTT. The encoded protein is CASSLAAGGEHF.

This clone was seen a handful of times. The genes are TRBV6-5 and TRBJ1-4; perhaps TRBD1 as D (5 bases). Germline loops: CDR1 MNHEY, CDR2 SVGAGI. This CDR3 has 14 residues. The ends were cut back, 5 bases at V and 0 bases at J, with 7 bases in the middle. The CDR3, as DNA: TGTGCCAGCAGTATGACAGCAACTAATGAAAAACTGTTTTTT. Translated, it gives CASSMTATNEKLFF.

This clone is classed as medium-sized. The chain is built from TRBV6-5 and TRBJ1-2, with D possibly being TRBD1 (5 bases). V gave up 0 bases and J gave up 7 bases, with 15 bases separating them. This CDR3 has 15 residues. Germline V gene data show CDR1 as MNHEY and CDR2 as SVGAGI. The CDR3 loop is CASSYSAGNIVGYTF. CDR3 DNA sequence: TGTGCCAGCAGTTACTCTGCAGGGAATATCGTTGGCTACACCTTC.

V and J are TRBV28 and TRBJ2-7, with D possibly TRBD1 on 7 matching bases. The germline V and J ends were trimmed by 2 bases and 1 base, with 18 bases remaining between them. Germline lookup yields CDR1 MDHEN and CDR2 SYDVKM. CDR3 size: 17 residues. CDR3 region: CASSLRRGLAPSYEQYF. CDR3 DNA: TGTGCCAGCAGTTTAAGGAGGGGGCTAGCGCCTTCCTACGAGCAGTACTTC.

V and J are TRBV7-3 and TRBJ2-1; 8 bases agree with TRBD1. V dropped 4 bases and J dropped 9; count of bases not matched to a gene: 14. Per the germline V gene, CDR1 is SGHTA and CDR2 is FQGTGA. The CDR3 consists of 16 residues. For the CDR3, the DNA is TGTGCCAGCAGCTCCCCTACAACGTCAGGGGGCGGTGAGCAGTTCTTC. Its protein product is CASSSPTTSGGGEQFF.

CDR3 nucleotide sequence: TGCAGCGCCGGGGGGGAGGGCACTGAAGCTTTCTTT. It is translated as CSAGGEGTEAFF. The chain employs TRBV29-1 and TRBJ1-1, with D tentatively TRBD1 (5 bases). CDR1 is SQVTM and CDR2 is ANQGSEA in the germline V gene. This CDR3 is built from 12 residues. V lost 7 bases and J 4 bases, leaving 13 bases between the germline ends.

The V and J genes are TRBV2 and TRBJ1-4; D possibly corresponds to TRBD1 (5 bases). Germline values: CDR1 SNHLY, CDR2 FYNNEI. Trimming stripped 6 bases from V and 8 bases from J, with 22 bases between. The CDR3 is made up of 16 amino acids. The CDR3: CASRLNQGRTREKLFF. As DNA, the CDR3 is TGTGCCAGCAGGCTTAACCAGGGTCGAACGCGGGAAAAACTGTTTTTT. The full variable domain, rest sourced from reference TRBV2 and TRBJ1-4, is EPEVTQTPSHQVTQMGQEVILRCVPISNHLYFYWYRQILGQKVEFLVSFYNNEISEKSEIFDDQFSVERPDGSNFTLKIRSTKLEDSAMYFCASRLNQGRTREKLFFGSGTQLSVL.

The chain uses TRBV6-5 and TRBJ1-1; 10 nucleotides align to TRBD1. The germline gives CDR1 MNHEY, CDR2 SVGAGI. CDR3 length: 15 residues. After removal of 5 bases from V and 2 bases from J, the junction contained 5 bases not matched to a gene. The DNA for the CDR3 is TGTGCCAGCAGTAGGACAGGGGGAATTAACACTGAAGCTTTCTTT. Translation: CASSRTGGINTEAFF.

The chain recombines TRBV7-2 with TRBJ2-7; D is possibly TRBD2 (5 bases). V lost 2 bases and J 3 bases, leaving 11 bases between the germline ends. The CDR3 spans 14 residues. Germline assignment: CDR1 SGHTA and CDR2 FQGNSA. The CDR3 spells CASSLYVGSYEQYF. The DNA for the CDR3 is TGTGCCAGCAGCTTATATGTGGGGAGCTACGAGCAGTACTTC.

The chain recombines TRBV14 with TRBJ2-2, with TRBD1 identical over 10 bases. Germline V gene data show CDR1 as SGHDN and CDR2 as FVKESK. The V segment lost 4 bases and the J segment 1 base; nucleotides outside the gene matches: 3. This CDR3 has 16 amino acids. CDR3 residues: CASSPRTGGNTGELFF. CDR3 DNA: TGTGCCAGCAGCCCTAGGACAGGGGGGAACACCGGGGAGCTGTTTTTT.

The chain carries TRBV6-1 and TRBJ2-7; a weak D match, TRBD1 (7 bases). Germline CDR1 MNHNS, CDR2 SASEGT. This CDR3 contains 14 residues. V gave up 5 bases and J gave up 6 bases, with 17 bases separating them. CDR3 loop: CASSRQGGAGEQYF. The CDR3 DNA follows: TGTGCCAGCAGTCGACAGGGAGGAGCGGGCGAGCAGTACTTC.

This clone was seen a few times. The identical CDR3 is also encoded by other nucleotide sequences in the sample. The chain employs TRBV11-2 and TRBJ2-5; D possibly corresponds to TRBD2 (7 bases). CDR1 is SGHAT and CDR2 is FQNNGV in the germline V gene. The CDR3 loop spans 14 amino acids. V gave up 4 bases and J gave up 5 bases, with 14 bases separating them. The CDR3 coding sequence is TGTGCCAGCAGCTCCCAAGGGGGGGAGGAGACCCAGTACTTC. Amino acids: CASSSQGGEETQYF.

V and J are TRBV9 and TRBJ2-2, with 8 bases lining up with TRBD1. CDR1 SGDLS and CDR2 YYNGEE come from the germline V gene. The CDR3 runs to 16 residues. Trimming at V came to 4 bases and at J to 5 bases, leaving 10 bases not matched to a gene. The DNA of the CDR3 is TGTGCCAGCAGCCTTAGGGGGCAGGGGGCGACCGGGGAGCTGTTTTTT. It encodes CASSLRGQGATGELFF.

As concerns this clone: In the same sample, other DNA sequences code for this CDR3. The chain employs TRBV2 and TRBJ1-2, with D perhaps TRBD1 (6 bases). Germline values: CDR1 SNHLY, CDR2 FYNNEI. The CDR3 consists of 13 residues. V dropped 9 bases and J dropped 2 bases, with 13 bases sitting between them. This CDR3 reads CASRLQGNYGYTF. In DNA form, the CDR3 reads TGTGCCAGTAGGTTACAGGGAAACTATGGCTACACCTTC.

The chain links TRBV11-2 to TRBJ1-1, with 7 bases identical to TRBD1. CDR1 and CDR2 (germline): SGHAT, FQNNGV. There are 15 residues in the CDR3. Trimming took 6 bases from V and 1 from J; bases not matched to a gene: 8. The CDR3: CASRLPGTANTEAFF. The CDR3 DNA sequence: TGTGCCAGCAGACTACCCGGGACAGCGAACACTGAAGCTTTCTTT.